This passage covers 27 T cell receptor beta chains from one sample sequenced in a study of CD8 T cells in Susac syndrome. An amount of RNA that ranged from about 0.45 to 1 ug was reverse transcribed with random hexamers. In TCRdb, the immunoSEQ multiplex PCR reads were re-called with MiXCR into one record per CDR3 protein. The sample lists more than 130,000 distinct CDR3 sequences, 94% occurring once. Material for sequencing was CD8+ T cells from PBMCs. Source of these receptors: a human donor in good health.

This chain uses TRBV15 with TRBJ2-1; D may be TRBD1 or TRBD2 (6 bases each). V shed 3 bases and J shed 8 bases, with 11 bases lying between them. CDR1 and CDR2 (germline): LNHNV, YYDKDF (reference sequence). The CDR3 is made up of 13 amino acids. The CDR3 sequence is CATSRARGDEQFF. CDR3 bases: TGTGCCACCAGCAGGGCAAGGGGGGATGAGCAGTTCTTC.

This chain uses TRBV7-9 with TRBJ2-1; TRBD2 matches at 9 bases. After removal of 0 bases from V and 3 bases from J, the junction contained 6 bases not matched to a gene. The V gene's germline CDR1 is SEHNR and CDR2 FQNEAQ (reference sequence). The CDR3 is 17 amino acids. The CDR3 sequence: CASSLASGLAIYNEQFF. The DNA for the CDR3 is TGTGCCAGCAGCTTAGCTTCGGGACTAGCTATCTACAATGAGCAGTTCTTC.

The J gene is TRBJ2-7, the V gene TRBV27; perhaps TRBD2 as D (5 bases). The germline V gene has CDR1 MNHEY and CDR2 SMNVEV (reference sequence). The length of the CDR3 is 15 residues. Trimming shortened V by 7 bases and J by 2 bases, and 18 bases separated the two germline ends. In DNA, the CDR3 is TGTGCCAGCACCCCTCGGCTAGCACCGCCCTACGAGCAGTACTTC. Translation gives CASTPRLAPPYEQYF.

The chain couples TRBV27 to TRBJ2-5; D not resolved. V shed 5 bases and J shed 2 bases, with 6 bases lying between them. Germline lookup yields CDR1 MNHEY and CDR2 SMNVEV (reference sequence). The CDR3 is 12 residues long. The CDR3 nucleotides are TGTGCCAGCAGTAAGGGTCAAGAGACCCAGTACTTC. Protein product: CASSKGQETQYF.

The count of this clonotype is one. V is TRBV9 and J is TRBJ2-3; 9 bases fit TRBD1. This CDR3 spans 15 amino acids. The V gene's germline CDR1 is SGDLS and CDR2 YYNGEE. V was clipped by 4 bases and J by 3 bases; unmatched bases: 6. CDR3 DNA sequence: TGTGCCAGCAGCTGGAGGGACAGGGAGACAGATACGCAGTATTTT. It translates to CASSWRDRETDTQYF.

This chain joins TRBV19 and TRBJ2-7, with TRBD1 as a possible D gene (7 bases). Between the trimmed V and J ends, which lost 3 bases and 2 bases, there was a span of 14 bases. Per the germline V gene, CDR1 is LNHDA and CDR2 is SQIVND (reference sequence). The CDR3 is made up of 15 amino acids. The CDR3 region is CASSIAGGFAYEQYF. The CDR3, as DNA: TGTGCCAGTAGTATTGCAGGGGGGTTCGCCTACGAGCAGTACTTC.

The CDR3 region has the DNA TGTGCCAGCAGCTCGACAATTACCTACGAGCAGTACTTC. Encoded protein: CASSSTITYEQYF. V is TRBV6-2 or TRBV6-3 and J is TRBJ2-7; D ambiguous. CDR3 length: 13 residues. V was clipped by 6 bases and J by 2 bases, with 11 bases between them. Looked up from germline, CDR1 is MNHEY and CDR2 is SVGEGT.

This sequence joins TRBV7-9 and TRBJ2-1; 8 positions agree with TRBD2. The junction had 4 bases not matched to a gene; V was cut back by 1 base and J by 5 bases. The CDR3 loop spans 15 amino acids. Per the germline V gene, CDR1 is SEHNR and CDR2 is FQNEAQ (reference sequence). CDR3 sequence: CASSLVTSGNNEQFF. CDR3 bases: TGTGCCAGCAGCTTAGTCACTAGCGGAAACAATGAGCAGTTCTTC.

The CDR3 is CASSLSTVTYEQYF. CDR3 nucleotides: TGTGCCAGCAGCTTATCGACGGTTACCTACGAGCAGTACTTC. The rearrangement uses TRBV7-9 and TRBJ2-7; no definite D call. V lost 2 bases, J lost 2 bases, and 10 bases lay in between. This CDR3 is 14 amino acids long. Looked up from germline, CDR1 is SEHNR and CDR2 is FQNEAQ (reference sequence). Based on the CDR3 plus reference TRBV7-9 and TRBJ2-7, the full variable domain is DTGVSQNPRHKITKRGQNVTFRCDPISEHNRLYWYRQTLGQGPEFLTYFQNEAQLEKSRLLSDRFSAERPKGSFSTLEIQRTEQGDSAMYLCASSLSTVTYEQYFGPGTRLTVT.

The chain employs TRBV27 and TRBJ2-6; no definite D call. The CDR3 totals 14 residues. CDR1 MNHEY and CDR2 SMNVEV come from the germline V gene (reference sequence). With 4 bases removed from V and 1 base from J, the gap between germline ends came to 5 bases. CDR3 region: CASSSSSGANVLTF. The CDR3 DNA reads TGTGCCAGCAGTTCCAGTTCTGGGGCCAACGTCCTGACTTTC.

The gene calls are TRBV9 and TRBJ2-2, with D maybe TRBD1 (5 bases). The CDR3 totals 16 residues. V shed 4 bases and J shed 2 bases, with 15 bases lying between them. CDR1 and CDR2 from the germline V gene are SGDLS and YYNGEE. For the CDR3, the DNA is TGTGCCAGCAGCCCAGGGATAGCCGAAAACACCGGGGAGCTGTTTTTT. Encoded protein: CASSPGIAENTGELFF.

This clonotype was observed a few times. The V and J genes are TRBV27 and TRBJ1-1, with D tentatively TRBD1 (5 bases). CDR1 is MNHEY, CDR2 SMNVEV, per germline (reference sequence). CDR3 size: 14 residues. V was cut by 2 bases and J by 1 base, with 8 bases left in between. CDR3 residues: CASSLTTGNTEAFF. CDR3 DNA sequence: TGTGCCAGCAGTTTAACCACAGGGAACACTGAAGCTTTCTTT.

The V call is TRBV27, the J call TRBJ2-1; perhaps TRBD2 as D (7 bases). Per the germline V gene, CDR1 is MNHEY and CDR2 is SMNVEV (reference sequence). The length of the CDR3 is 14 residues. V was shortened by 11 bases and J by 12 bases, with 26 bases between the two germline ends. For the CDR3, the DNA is TGTGCCTGTGGAGTGGGAGTCGGTGCGGGGGCGCAGTTCTTC. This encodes CACGVGVGAGAQFF.

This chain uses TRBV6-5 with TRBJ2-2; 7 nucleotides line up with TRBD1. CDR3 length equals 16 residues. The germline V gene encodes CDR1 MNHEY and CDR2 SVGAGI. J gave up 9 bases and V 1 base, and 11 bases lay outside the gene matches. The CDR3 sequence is CASSYYPGTVVRELFF. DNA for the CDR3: TGTGCCAGCAGTTACTATCCCGGGACAGTGGTTAGGGAGCTGTTTTTT.

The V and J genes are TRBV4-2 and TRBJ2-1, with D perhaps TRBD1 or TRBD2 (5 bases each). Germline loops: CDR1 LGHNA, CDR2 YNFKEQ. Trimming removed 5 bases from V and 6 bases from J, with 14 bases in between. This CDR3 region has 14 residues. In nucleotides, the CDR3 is TGTGCCAGCAGCTACCGGGACGCATTCAATGAGCAGTTCTTC. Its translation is CASSYRDAFNEQFF.

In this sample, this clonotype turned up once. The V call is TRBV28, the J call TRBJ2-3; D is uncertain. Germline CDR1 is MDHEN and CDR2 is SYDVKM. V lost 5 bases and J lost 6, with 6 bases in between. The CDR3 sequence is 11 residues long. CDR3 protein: CASSDDDTQYF. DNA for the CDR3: TGTGCCAGCAGTGACGACGATACGCAGTATTTT.

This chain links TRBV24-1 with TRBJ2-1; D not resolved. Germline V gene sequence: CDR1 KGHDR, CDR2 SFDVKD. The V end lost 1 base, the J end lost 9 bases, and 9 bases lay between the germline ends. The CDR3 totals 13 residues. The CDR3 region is CATSDFAHAEQFF. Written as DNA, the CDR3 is TGTGCCACCAGTGATTTTGCGCACGCTGAGCAGTTCTTC.

The DNA of the CDR3 is TGCGCCAGCAGCCAATATATGACAGGAAACACAGATACGCAGTATTTT. Its translation is CASSQYMTGNTDTQYF. V gene TRBV4-3 combines with J gene TRBJ2-3; TRBD1 might be the D (6 bases). The CDR3 contains 16 residues. The V end lost 2 bases, the J end lost 2 bases, and 14 bases lay between the germline ends. Germline values: CDR1 LGHNA, CDR2 YSLEER.

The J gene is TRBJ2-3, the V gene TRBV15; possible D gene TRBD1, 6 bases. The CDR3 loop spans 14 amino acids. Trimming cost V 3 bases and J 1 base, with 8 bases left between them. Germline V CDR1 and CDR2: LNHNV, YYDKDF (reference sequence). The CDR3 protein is CATSRTGRTDTQYF. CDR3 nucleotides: TGTGCCACCAGCAGGACAGGCCGCACAGATACGCAGTATTTT.

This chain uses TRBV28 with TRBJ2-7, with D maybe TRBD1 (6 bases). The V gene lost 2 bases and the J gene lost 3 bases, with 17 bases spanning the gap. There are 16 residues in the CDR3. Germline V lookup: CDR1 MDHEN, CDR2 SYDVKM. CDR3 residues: CASSLRAEDSLYEQYF. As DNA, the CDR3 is TGTGCCAGCAGTTTAAGGGCGGAGGACAGCCTCTACGAGCAGTACTTC.

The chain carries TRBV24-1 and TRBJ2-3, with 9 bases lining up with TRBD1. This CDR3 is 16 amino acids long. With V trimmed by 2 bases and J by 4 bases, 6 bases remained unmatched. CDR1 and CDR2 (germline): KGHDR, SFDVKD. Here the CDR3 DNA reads TGTGCCACCAGTGATTCCGGGACAGGGCGGGCAGATACGCAGTATTTT. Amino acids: CATSDSGTGRADTQYF.

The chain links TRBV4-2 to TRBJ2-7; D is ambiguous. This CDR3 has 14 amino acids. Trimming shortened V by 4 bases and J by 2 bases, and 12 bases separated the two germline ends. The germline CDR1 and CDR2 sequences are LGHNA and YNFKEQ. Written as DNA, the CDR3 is TGTGCCAGCAGCCCCGCCACTAACCCCTACGAGCAGTACTTC. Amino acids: CASSPATNPYEQYF.

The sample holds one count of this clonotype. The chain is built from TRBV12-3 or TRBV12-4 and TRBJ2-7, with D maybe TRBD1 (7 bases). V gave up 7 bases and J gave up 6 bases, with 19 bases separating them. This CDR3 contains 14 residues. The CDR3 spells CASTKTGTLFEQYF. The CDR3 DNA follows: TGTGCCAGCACCAAGACAGGGACTTTATTCGAGCAGTACTTC.

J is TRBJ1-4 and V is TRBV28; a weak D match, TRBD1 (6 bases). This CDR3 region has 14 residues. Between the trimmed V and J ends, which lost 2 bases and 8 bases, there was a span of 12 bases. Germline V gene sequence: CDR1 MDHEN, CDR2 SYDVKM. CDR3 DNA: TGTGCCAGCAGTTTACGAGGGAGGGGGGAAAAACTGTTTTTT. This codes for CASSLRGRGEKLFF. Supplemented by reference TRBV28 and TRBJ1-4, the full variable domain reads DVKVTQSSRYLVKRTGEKVFLECVQDMDHENMFWYRQDPGLGLRLIYFSYDVKMKEKGDIPEGYSVSREKKERFSLILESASTNQTSMYLCASSLRGRGEKLFFGSGTQLSVL.

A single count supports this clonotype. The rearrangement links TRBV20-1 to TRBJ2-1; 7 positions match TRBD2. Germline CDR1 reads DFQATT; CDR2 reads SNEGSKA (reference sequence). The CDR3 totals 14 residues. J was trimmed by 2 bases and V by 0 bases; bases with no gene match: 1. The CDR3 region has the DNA TGCAGTGCTAGAGATCTAGCGGCCTACAATGAGCAGTTCTTC. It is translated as CSARDLAAYNEQFF.

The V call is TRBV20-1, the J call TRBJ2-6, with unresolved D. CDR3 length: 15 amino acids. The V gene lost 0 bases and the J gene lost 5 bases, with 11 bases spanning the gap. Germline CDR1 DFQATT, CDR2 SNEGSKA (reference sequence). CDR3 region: CSARERPPRANVLTF. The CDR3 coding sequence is TGCAGTGCTAGAGAGCGGCCTCCTAGGGCCAACGTCCTGACTTTC.

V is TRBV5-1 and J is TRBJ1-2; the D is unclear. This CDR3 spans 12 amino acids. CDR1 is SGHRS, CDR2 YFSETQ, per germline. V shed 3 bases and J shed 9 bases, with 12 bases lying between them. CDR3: CASSSLGESYTF. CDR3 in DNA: TGCGCCAGCAGCTCGCTTGGTGAAAGCTACACCTTC. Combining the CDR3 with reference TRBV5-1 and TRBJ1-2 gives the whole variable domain KAGVTQTPRYLIKTRGQQVTLSCSPISGHRSVSWYQQTPGQGLQFLFEYFSETQRNKGNFPGRFSGRQFSNSRSEMNVSTLELGDSALYLCASSSLGESYTFGSGTRLTVV.